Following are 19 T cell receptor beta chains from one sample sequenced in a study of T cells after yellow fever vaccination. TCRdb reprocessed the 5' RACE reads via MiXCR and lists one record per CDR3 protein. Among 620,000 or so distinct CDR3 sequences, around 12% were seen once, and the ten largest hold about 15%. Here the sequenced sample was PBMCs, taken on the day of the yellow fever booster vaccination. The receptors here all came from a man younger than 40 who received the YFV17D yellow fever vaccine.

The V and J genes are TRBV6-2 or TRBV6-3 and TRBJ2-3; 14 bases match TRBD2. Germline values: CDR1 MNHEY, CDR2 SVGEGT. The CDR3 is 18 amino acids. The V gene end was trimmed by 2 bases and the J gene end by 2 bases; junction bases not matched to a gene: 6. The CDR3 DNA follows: TGTGCCAGCAGTTACGACTGGACTAGCGGGAGGTCCACAGATACGCAGTATTTT. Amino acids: CASSYDWTSGRSTDTQYF.

The CDR3 loop reads CASSWNRVPSNVLTF. CDR3 DNA: TGTGCCAGCAGTTGGAACAGGGTCCCCTCCAACGTCCTGACTTTC. The V call is TRBV6-2 or TRBV6-3, the J call TRBJ2-6; D may be TRBD1 (6 bases). In germline, CDR1 is MNHEY, CDR2 SVGEGT. This CDR3 has 15 residues. V shed 4 bases and J shed 8 bases, with 15 bases lying between them.

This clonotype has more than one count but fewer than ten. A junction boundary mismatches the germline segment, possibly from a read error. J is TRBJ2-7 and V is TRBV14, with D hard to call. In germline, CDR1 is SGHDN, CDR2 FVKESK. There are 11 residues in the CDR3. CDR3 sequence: CASSHAYQQYF. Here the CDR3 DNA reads TGTGCCAGCAGCCACGCCTACCAGCAGTACTTC. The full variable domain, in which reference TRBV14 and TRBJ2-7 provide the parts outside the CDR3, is EAGVTQFPSHSVIEKGQTVTLRCDPISGHDNLYWYRRVMGKEIKFLLHFVKESKQDESGMPNNRFLAERTGGTYSTLKVQPAELEDSGVYFCASSHAYQQYFGPGTRLTVT.

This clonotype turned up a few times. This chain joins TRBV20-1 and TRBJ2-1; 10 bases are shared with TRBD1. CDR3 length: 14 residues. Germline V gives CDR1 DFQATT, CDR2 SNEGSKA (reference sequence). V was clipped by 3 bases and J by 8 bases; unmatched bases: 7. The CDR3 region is CSASRRDRGDEQFF. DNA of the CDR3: TGCAGTGCTAGCCGCCGGGACAGGGGCGATGAGCAGTTCTTC.

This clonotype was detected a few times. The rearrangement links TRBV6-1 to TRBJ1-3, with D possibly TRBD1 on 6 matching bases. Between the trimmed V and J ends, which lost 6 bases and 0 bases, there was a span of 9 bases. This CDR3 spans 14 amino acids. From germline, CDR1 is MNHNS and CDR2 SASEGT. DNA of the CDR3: TGTGCCAGCAGCAGGGGCCCCTCTGGAAACACCATATATTTT. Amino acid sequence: CASSRGPSGNTIYF.

This chain's CDR3 is CASSPIAEADYNEQFF. The CDR3 DNA reads as TGTGCCAGCTCACCGATAGCGGAGGCGGACTACAATGAGCAGTTCTTC. The V gene is TRBV18, the J gene TRBJ2-1, with a tentative D call TRBD2 (6 bases). The V gene lost 3 bases and the J gene lost 3 bases, with 15 bases spanning the gap. Germline CDR1 is KGHSH and CDR2 is LQKENI. The CDR3 is 16 residues long.

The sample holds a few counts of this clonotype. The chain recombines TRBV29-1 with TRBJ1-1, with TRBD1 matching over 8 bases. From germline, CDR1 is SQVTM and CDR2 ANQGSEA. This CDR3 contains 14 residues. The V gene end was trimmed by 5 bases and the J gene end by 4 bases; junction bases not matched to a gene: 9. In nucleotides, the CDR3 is TGCAGCGTTCGCCCGGATGACAGGGGCACTGAAGCTTTCTTT. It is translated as CSVRPDDRGTEAFF.

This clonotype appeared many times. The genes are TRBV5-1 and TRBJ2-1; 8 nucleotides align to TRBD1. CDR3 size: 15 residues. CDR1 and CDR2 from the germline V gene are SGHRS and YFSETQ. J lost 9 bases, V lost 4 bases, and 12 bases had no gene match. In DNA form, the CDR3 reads TGCGCCAGCAGCAAACCTGGACAGGGATTTATTGAGCAGTTCTTC. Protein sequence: CASSKPGQGFIEQFF. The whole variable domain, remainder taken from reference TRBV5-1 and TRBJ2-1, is KAGVTQTPRYLIKTRGQQVTLSCSPISGHRSVSWYQQTPGQGLQFLFEYFSETQRNKGNFPGRFSGRQFSNSRSEMNVSTLELGDSALYLCASSKPGQGFIEQFFGPGTRLTVL.

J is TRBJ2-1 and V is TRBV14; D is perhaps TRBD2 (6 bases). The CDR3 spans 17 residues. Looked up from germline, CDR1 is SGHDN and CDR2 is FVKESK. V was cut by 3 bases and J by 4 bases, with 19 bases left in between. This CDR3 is CASSQGLLGESYNEQFF. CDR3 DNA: TGTGCCAGCAGCCAGGGACTTCTCGGGGAGTCTTACAATGAGCAGTTCTTC.

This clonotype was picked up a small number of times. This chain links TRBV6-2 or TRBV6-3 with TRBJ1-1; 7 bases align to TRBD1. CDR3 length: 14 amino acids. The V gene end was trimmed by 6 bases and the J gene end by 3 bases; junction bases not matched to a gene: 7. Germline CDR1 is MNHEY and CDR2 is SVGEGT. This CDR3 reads CASSRDSFDTEAFF. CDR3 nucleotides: TGTGCCAGCAGCCGGGACAGTTTCGACACTGAAGCTTTCTTT.

The CDR3 loop is CASTDRTDTQYF. The CDR3 nucleotides are TGTGCCAGTACGGACCGCACAGATACGCAGTATTTT. The V call is TRBV19, the J call TRBJ2-3, with D unclear. This CDR3 is 12 amino acids long. Deletions cut 7 bases from V and 1 base from J, with 6 bases between. The germline CDR1 and CDR2 sequences are LNHDA and SQIVND (reference sequence).

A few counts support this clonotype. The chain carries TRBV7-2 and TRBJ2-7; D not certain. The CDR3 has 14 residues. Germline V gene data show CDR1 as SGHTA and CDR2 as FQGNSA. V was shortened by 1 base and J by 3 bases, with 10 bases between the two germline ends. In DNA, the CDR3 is TGTGCCAGCAGCTTAGAGCCCGAGAACTACGAGCAGTACTTC. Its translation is CASSLEPENYEQYF.

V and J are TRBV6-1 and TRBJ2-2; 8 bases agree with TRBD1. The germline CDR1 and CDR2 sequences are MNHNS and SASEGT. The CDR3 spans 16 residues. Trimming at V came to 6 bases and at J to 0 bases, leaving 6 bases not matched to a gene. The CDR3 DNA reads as TGTGCCAGCAGCCAACAGGGGGTACCGAACACCGGGGAGCTGTTTTTT. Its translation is CASSQQGVPNTGELFF.

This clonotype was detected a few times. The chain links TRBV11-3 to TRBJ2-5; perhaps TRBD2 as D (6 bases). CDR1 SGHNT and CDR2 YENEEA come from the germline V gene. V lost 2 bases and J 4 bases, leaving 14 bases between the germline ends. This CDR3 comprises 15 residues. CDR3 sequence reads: CASSLSARRGETQYF. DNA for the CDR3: TGTGCCAGCAGCTTATCCGCCAGGAGGGGAGAGACCCAGTACTTC.

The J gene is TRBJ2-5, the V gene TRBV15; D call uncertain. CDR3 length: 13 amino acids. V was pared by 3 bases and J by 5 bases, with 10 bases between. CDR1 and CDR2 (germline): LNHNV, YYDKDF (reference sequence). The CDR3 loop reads CATSSPPWETQYF. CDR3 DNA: TGTGCCACCAGCAGTCCCCCTTGGGAGACCCAGTACTTC.

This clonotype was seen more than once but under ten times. Here the CDR3 reads CASGRLAGRETQYF. The CDR3 DNA reads TGTGCCAGCGGAAGACTAGCGGGAAGAGAGACCCAGTACTTC. The gene calls are TRBV6-2 or TRBV6-3 and TRBJ2-5; 11 bases map to TRBD2. The CDR3 sequence is 14 residues long. Germline CDR1 and CDR2: MNHEY and SVGEGT. V dropped 8 bases and J dropped 4; count of bases not matched to a gene: 6.

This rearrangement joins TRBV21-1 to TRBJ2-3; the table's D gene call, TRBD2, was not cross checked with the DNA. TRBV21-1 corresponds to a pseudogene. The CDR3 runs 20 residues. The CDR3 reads CASSKLREGPTPASTDTQYF. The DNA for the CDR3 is TGTGCCAGCAGCAAACTCCGGGAGGGCCCCACTCCCGCGAGCACAGATACGCAGTATTTT.

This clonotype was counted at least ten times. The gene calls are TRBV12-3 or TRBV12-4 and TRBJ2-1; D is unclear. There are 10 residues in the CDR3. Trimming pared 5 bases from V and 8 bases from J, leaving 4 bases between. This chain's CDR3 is CASSGYEQFF. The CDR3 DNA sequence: TGTGCCAGCAGTGGGTATGAGCAGTTCTTC.

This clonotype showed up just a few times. The CDR3 bases are TGTGCCAGCAGCCCCGGGACTAGCGGGATGCGGGAGCAGTACTTC. This sequence encodes CASSPGTSGMREQYF. The chain employs TRBV11-3 and TRBJ2-7; 13 nucleotides match TRBD2. CDR3 size: 15 residues. Germline CDR1 SGHNT, CDR2 YENEEA. The V and J ends lost 5 bases and 7 bases, in that order; junction bases with no gene match: 8.